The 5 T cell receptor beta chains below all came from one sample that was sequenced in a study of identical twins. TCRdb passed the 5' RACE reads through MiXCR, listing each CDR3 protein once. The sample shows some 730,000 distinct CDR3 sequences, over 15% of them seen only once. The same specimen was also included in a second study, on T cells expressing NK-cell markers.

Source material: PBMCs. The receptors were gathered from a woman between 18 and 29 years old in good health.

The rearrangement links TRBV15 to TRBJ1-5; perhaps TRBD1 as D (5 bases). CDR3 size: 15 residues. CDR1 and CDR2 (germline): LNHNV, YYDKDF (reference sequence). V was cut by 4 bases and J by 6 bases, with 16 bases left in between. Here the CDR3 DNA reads TGTGCCACCAGCAAGGGCAGGGTGTCGGGTCAGCCCCAGCATTTT. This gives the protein CATSKGRVSGQPQHF. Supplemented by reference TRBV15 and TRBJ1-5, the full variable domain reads DAMVIQNPRYQVTQFGKPVTLSCSQTLNHNVMYWYQQKSSQAPKLLFHYYDKDFNNEADTPDNFQSRRPNTSFCFLDIRSPGLGDTAMYLCATSKGRVSGQPQHFGDGTRLSIL.

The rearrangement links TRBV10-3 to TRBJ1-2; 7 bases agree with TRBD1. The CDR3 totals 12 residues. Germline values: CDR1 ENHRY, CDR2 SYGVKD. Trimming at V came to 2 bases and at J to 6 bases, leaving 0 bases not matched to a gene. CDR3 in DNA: TGTGCCATCAGTGAGACAGGGGATGGCTACACCTTC. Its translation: CAISETGDGYTF.

The CDR3 region has the DNA TGCGCCAGCAGCTTGAATCAGGCATTCGTTGAGAACACTGAAGCTTTCTTT. This gives the protein CASSLNQAFVENTEAFF. The rearrangement joins TRBV5-1 to TRBJ1-1; D gene ambiguous. CDR3 length: 17 amino acids. V was pared by 1 base and J by 1 base, with 17 bases between. The germline V gene has CDR1 SGHRS and CDR2 YFSETQ. The entire variable domain, with the rest obtained from reference TRBV5-1 and TRBJ1-1, is as follows: KAGVTQTPRYLIKTRGQQVTLSCSPISGHRSVSWYQQTPGQGLQFLFEYFSETQRNKGNFPGRFSGRQFSNSRSEMNVSTLELGDSALYLCASSLNQAFVENTEAFFGQGTRLTVV.

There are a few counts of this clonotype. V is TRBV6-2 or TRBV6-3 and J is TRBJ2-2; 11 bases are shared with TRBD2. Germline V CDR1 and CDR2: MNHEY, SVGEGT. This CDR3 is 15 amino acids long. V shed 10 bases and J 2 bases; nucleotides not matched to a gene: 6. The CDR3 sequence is CANQGLAANTGELFF. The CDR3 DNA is TGTGCCAACCAGGGACTAGCGGCTAACACCGGGGAGCTGTTTTTT.

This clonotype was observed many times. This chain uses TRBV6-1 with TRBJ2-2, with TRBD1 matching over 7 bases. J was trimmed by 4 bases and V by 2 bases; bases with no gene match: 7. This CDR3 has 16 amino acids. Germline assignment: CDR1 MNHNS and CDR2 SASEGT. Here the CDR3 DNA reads TGTGCCAGCAGTGAACGACCCGACAGGGCCACCGGGGAGCTGTTTTTT. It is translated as CASSERPDRATGELFF.